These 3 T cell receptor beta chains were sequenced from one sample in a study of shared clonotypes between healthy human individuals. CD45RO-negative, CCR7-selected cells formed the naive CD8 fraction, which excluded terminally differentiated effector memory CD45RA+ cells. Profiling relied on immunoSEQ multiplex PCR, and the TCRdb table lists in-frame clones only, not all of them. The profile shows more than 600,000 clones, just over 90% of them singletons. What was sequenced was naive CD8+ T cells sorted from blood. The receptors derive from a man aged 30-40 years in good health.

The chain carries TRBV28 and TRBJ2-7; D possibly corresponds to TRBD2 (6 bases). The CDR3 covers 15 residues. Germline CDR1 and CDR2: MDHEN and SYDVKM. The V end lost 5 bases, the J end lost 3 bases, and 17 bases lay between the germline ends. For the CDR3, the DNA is TGTGCCAGCAGTGATAAAAAGTTGGGGGGCTACGAGCAGTACTTC. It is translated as CASSDKKLGGYEQYF.

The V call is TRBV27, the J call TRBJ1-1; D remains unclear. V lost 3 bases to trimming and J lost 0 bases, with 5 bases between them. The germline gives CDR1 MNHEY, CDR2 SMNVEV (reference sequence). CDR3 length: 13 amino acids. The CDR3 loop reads CASSFGLNTEAFF. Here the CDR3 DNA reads TGTGCCAGCAGTTTTGGGCTGAACACTGAAGCTTTCTTT.

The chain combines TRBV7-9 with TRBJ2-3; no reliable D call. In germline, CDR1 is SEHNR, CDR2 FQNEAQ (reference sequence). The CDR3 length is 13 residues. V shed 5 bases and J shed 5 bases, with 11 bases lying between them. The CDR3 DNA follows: TGTGCCAGCAGCGGAAGGACCGTAGATACGCAGTATTTT. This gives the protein CASSGRTVDTQYF. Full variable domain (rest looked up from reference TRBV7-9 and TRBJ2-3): DTGVSQNPRHKITKRGQNVTFRCDPISEHNRLYWYRQTLGQGPEFLTYFQNEAQLEKSRLLSDRFSAERPKGSFSTLEIQRTEQGDSAMYLCASSGRTVDTQYFGPGTRLTVL.